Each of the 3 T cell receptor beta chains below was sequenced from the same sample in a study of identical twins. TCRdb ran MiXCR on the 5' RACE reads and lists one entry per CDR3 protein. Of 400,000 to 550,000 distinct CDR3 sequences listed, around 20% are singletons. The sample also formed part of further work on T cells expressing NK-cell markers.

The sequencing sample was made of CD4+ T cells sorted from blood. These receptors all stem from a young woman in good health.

CDR3 nucleotide sequence: TGTGCCAGCAGCCCCGTCGGGGGAGGGGGGTACCTACGCCAAGAGACCCAGTACTTC. Protein product: CASSPVGGGGYLRQETQYF. The chain joins TRBV9 to TRBJ2-5, with a weak D call TRBD2 (7 bases). The length of the CDR3 is 19 residues. Germline V gene sequence: CDR1 SGDLS, CDR2 YYNGEE. V lost 4 bases and J lost 1, with 26 bases in between.

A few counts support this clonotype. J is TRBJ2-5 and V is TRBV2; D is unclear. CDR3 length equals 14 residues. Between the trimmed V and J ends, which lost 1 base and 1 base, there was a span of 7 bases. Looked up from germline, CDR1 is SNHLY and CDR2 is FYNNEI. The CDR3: CASSEGVIQETQYF. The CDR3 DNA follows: TGTGCCAGCAGTGAAGGGGTTATCCAAGAGACCCAGTACTTC.

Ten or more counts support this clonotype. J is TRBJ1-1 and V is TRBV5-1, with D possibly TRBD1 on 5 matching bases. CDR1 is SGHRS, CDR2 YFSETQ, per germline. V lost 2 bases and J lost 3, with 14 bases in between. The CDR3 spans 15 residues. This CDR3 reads CASSFSGAEDTEAFF. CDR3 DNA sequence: TGCGCCAGCAGCTTCTCCGGGGCGGAGGACACTGAAGCTTTCTTT.